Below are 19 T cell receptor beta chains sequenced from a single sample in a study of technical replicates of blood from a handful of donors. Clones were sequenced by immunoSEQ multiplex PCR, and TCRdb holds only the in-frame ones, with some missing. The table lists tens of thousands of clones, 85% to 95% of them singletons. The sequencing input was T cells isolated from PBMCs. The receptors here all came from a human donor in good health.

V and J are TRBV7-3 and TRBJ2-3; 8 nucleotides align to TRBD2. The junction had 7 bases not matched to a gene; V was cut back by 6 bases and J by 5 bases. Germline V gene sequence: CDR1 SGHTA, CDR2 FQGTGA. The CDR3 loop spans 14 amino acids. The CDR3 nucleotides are TGTGCCAGCAGGGCGGGGGGCTCGTTAGATACGCAGTATTTT. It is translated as CASRAGGSLDTQYF.

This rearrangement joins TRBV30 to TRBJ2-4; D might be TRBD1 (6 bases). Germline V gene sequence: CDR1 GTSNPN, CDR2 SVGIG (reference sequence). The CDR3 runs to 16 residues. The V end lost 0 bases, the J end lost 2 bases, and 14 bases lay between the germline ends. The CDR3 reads CAWSVGHTGTKNIQYF. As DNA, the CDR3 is TGTGCCTGGAGTGTGGGACACACGGGGACCAAAAACATTCAGTACTTC.

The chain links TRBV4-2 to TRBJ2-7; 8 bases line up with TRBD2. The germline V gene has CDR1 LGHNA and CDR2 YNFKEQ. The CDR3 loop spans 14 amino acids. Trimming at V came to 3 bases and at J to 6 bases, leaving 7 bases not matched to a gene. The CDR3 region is CASSQAGGLLEQYF. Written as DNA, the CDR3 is TGTGCCAGCAGCCAGGCGGGAGGTCTCCTCGAGCAGTACTTC.

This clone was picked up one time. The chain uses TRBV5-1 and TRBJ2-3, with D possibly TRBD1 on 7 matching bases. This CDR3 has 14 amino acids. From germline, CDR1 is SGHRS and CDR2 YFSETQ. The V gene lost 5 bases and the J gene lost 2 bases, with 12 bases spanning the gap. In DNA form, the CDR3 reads TGCGCCAGCAGGCAGGGGGGCTACACAGATACGCAGTATTTT. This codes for CASRQGGYTDTQYF.

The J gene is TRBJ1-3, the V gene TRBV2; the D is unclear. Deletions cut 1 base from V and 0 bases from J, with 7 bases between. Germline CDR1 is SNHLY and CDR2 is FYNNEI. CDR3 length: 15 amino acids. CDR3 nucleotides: TGTGCCAGCAGTGAAGGGGGAGTCTCTGGAAACACCATATATTTT. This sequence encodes CASSEGGVSGNTIYF.

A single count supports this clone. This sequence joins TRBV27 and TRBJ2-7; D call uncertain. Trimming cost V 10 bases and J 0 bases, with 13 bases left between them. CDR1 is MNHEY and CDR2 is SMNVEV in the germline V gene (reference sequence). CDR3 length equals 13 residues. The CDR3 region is CATPPPGSYEQYF. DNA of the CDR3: TGTGCCACCCCACCACCGGGCTCCTACGAGCAGTACTTC.

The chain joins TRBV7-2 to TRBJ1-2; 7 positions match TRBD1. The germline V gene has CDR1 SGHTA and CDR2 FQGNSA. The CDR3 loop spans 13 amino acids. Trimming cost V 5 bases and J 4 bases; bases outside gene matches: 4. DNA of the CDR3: TGTGCCAGCAGCCAGGACAGGTTCTATGGCTACACCTTC. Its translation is CASSQDRFYGYTF.

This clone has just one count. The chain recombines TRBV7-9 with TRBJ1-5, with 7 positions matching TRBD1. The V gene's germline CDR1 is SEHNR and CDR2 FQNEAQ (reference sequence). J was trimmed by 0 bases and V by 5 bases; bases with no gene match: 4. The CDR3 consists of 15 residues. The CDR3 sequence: CASSGGTDSNQPQHF. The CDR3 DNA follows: TGTGCCAGCAGCGGCGGGACAGATAGCAATCAGCCCCAGCATTTT. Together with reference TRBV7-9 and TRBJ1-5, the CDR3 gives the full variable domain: DTGVSQNPRHKITKRGQNVTFRCDPISEHNRLYWYRQTLGQGPEFLTYFQNEAQLEKSRLLSDRFSAERPKGSFSTLEIQRTEQGDSAMYLCASSGGTDSNQPQHFGDGTRLSIL.

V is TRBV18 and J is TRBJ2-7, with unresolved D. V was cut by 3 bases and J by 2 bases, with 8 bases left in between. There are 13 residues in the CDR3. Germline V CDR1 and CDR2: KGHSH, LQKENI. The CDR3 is CASSPGRTYEQYF. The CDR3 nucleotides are TGTGCCAGCTCACCGGGCCGGACCTACGAGCAGTACTTC. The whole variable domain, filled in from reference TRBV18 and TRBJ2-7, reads NAGVMQNPRHLVRRRGQEARLRCSPMKGHSHVYWYRQLPEEGLKFMVYLQKENIIDESGMPKERFSAEFPKEGPSILRIQQVVRGDSAAYFCASSPGRTYEQYFGPGTRLTVT.

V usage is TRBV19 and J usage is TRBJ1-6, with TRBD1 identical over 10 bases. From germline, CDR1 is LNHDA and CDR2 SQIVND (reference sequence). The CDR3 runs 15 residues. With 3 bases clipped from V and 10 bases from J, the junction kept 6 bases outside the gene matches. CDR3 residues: CASSIVGQGRSPLHF. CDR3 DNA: TGTGCCAGTAGTATTGTGGGACAGGGGAGATCACCCCTCCACTTT.

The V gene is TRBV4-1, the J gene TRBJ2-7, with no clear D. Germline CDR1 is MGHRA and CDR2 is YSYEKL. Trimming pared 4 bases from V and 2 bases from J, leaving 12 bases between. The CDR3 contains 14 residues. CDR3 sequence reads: CASSRTPGPYEQYF. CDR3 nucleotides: TGCGCCAGCAGCCGCACACCTGGGCCCTACGAGCAGTACTTC.

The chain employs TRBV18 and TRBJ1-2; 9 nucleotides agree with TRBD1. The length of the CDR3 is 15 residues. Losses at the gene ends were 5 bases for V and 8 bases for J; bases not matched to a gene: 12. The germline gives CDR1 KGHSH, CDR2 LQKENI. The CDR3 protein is CASSYTPGQGEGYTF. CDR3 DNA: TGTGCCAGCTCATACACCCCGGGACAGGGCGAAGGCTACACCTTC.

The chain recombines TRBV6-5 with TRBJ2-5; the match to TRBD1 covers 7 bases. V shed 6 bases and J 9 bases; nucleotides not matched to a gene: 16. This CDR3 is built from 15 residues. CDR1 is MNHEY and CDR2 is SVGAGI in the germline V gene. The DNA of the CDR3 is TGTGCCAGCAGCAAATCCACCGGGACAGTCGCGGCCCAGTACTTC. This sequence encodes CASSKSTGTVAAQYF.

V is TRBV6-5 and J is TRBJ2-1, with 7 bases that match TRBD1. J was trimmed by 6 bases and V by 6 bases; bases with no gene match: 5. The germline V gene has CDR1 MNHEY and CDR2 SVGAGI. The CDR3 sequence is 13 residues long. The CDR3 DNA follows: TGTGCCAGCAGCGAGGGGGCCCCCAATGAGCAGTTCTTC. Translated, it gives CASSEGAPNEQFF.

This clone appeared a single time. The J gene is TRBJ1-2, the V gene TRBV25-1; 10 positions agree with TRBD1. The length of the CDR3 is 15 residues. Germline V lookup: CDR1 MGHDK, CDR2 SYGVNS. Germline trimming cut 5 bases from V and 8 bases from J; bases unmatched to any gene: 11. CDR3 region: CASSFRDRGAEGYTF. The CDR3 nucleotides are TGTGCCAGCAGTTTCCGGGACAGGGGCGCTGAAGGCTACACCTTC.

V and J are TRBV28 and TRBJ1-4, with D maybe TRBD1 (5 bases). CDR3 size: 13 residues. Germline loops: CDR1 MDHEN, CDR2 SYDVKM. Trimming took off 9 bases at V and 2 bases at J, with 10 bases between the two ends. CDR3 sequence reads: CASWGVTNEKLFF. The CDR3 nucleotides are TGTGCCAGTTGGGGGGTGACTAATGAAAAACTGTTTTTT.

The CDR3, as DNA: TGTGCCAGCAGCAAAGTCATCTTTTGGAGTGACTATGGCTACACCTTC. Translation: CASSKVIFWSDYGYTF. The chain links TRBV21-1 to TRBJ1-2. TRBV21-1 represents a pseudogene. This CDR3 is built from 16 residues.

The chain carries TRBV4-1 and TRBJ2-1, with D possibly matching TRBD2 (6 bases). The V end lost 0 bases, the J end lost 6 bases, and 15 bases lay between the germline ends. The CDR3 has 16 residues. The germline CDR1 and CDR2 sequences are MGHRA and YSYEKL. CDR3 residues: CASSQDLTGVRNEQFF. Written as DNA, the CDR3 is TGCGCCAGCAGCCAAGATCTGACGGGAGTCCGCAATGAGCAGTTCTTC.

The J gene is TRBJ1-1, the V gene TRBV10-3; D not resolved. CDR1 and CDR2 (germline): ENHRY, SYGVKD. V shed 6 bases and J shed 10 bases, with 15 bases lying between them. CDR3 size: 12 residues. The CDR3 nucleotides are TGTGCCATCAGCGACCCGGGGAAGGGAGCTTTCTTT. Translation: CAISDPGKGAFF.